The next 10 T cell receptor beta chains were all read from a single sample in a study of CD8 T cells in Susac syndrome. Random-hexamer reverse transcription was applied to roughly 0.45 to 1 ug RNA. A single record per CDR3 protein comes from TCRdb applying MiXCR to the immunoSEQ multiplex PCR reads. Of some 300,000 distinct CDR3 sequences listed, 75% to 85% are singletons. Sequenced sample: CD8+ T cells from PBMCs. The receptors shown here come from a human donor with multiple sclerosis.

The chain employs TRBV3-1 and TRBJ1-5; D is possibly TRBD1 (6 bases). CDR3 length equals 19 residues. Germline CDR1 LGHDT, CDR2 YNNKEL (reference sequence). V was cut by 0 bases and J by 1 base, with 19 bases left in between. Here the CDR3 DNA reads TGTGCCAGCAGCCAAGATCGGGGTAGCAGGGGTGAGAGCAATCAGCCCCAGCATTTT. Its translation: CASSQDRGSRGESNQPQHF.

This chain connects TRBV4-3 to TRBJ1-2; D unclear. V was pared by 0 bases and J by 2 bases, with 10 bases between. The CDR3 extends over 15 amino acids. Germline CDR1 reads LGHNA; CDR2 reads YSLEER. CDR3 bases: TGCGCCAGCAGCCAAGATTTACGGGGAAACTATGGCTACACCTTC. Amino acid sequence: CASSQDLRGNYGYTF.

The rearrangement joins TRBV27 to TRBJ2-7; possible D gene TRBD2, 6 bases. This CDR3 is 13 amino acids long. CDR1 is MNHEY, CDR2 SMNVEV, per germline (reference sequence). V was pared by 4 bases and J by 3 bases, with 10 bases between. CDR3 nucleotide sequence: TGTGCCAGCAGTTCGGGACTCCTCTACGAGCAGTACTTC. Protein product: CASSSGLLYEQYF.

The chain is built from TRBV7-9 and TRBJ2-1; 12 bases map to TRBD2. The CDR3 length is 17 residues. Germline CDR1 SEHNR, CDR2 FQNEAQ (reference sequence). After removal of 1 base from V and 1 base from J, the junction contained 2 bases not matched to a gene. The CDR3 region is CASSLGTSGRSYNEQFF. The CDR3 DNA sequence: TGTGCCAGCAGCTTAGGTACTAGCGGGAGGTCCTACAATGAGCAGTTCTTC.

The chain links TRBV28 to TRBJ2-7; TRBD1 is a possible D gene (5 bases). Trimming took 7 bases from V and 4 from J, leaving 17 bases between them. This CDR3 has 14 amino acids. CDR1 and CDR2 from the germline V gene are MDHEN and SYDVKM. DNA for the CDR3: TGTGCCAGCACCAAAGGGGCCCTAAGGTACGAGCAGTACTTC. This sequence encodes CASTKGALRYEQYF.

The V gene is TRBV4-3, the J gene TRBJ2-3; D uncertain. V was trimmed by 4 bases and J by 2 bases, leaving 16 bases between them. The CDR3 sequence is 16 residues long. Germline V gene lookup returns CDR1 LGHNA and CDR2 YSLEER. Here the CDR3 DNA reads TGCGCCAGCAGCCTTCTAACCTACGGGCCCACAGATACGCAGTATTTT. Its protein is CASSLLTYGPTDTQYF.

The CDR3 here is CASSLGGMADTQYF. CDR3 sequence (DNA): TGCGCCAGCAGCTTGGGGGGGATGGCAGATACGCAGTATTTT. The rearrangement links TRBV5-1 to TRBJ2-3, with D perhaps TRBD1 or TRBD2 (5 bases each). Germline V lookup: CDR1 SGHRS, CDR2 YFSETQ. Trimming removed 0 bases from V and 4 bases from J, with 9 bases in between. The CDR3 totals 14 residues.

This chain joins TRBV29-1 and TRBJ1-2; D gene uncertain. Trimming took off 8 bases at V and 2 bases at J, with 18 bases between the two ends. This CDR3 is built from 14 residues. The germline V gene encodes CDR1 SQVTM and CDR2 ANQGSEA. CDR3 nucleotide sequence: TGCAGCTCTCCTGACCTATCCTCCAACTATGGCTACACCTTC. It codes for CSSPDLSSNYGYTF.

This rearrangement joins TRBV7-9 to TRBJ2-2; D remains ambiguous. This CDR3 has 13 amino acids. V was trimmed by 8 bases and J by 1 base, leaving 8 bases between them. Germline CDR1 SEHNR, CDR2 FQNEAQ (reference sequence). In nucleotides, the CDR3 is TGTGCCAGCCGTGATCTGAACACCGGGGAGCTGTTTTTT. Translation: CASRDLNTGELFF.

The chain couples TRBV4-2 to TRBJ2-3; D perhaps matches TRBD2 (6 bases). Between the trimmed V and J ends, which lost 0 bases and 4 bases, there was a span of 17 bases. The CDR3 extends over 17 amino acids. Per the germline V gene, CDR1 is LGHNA and CDR2 is YNFKEQ. DNA of the CDR3: TGTGCCAGCAGCCAAGAGCGGGGCCAGAAGATCGCAGATACGCAGTATTTT. Translation gives CASSQERGQKIADTQYF.